This passage covers 5 T cell receptor beta chains from one sample sequenced in a study of vaccination effects on CD4 cells after COVID-19. Clones were sequenced by immunoSEQ multiplex PCR, and TCRdb holds only the in-frame ones, with some missing. The repertoire holds around 15,000 clones, with approximately 83% as singletons. Before any sequencing was done, the ViraFEST assay used viral peptide pools to expand antigen-specific CD4+ T cells. After less than 11 days in culture, the CD4+ T cells were isolated. Infection with SARS-CoV-2 occurred in the person between March and December 2020, and PCR confirmed it. Subjects were given two BNT162b2 or mRNA-1273 vaccine doses. These receptors are not linked to any known antigen. The starting material was CD4+ T cells from PBMCs cultured with HCoV-NL63 spike peptides, obtained after COVID-19 vaccination. The source is a human donor who had a prior SARS-CoV-2 infection.

This clone has a handful of counts. V is TRBV7-6 and J is TRBJ1-6; TRBD1 is a possible D gene (6 bases). V lost 6 bases to trimming and J lost 9 bases, with 18 bases between them. The CDR3 is made up of 15 amino acids. Germline CDR1 is SGHVS and CDR2 is FNYEAQ. As DNA, the CDR3 is TGTGCCAGCAGTCGGGACAACACCAATTTTTCACCCCTCCACTTT. It translates to CASSRDNTNFSPLHF.

The chain combines TRBV19 with TRBJ1-1; a weak D match, TRBD1 (6 bases). This CDR3 comprises 13 residues. Germline-derived CDR1 and CDR2 are LNHDA and SQIVND (reference sequence). The germline V and J ends were trimmed by 4 bases and 7 bases, with 13 bases remaining between them. This chain's CDR3 is CASSRQDRNEAFF. The CDR3, as DNA: TGTGCCAGTAGTAGACAGGACAGAAATGAAGCTTTCTTT.

The chain is built from TRBV19 and TRBJ2-6; 7 positions agree with TRBD1. V shed 4 bases and J 4 bases; nucleotides not matched to a gene: 1. CDR1 is LNHDA, CDR2 SQIVND, per germline (reference sequence). The CDR3 runs to 14 residues. CDR3 coding DNA: TGTGCCAGTAGTACGACAGGGGGGGCCAACGTCCTGACTTTC. Its protein product is CASSTTGGANVLTF. Looking up the rest from reference TRBV19 and TRBJ2-6 gives the full variable domain: DGGITQSPKYLFRKEGQNVTLSCEQNLNHDAMYWYRQDPGQGLRLIYYSQIVNDFQKGDIAEGYSVSREKKESFPLTVTSAQKNPTAFYLCASSTTGGANVLTFGAGSRLTVL.

The DNA for the CDR3 is TGTGCCAGCAGCACGGACAGTAACACTGAAGCTTTCTTT. It encodes CASSTDSNTEAFF. The rearrangement links TRBV5-4 to TRBJ1-1; a weak D match, TRBD1 (6 bases). Germline V gene lookup returns CDR1 SGHNT and CDR2 YYREEE (reference sequence). The length of the CDR3 is 13 residues. V lost 4 bases, J lost 2 bases, and 9 bases lay in between.

V gene TRBV3-1 (or the pseudogene TRBV3-2) combines with J gene TRBJ1-1; D gene unclear. Trimming shortened V by 3 bases and J by 3 bases, and 8 bases separated the two germline ends. This CDR3 is 13 amino acids long. The germline gives CDR1 LGHDT, CDR2 YNNKEL (reference sequence). The CDR3 protein is CASSHRRYTEAFF. The DNA of the CDR3 is TGTGCCAGCAGCCACCGCAGATACACTGAAGCTTTCTTT.